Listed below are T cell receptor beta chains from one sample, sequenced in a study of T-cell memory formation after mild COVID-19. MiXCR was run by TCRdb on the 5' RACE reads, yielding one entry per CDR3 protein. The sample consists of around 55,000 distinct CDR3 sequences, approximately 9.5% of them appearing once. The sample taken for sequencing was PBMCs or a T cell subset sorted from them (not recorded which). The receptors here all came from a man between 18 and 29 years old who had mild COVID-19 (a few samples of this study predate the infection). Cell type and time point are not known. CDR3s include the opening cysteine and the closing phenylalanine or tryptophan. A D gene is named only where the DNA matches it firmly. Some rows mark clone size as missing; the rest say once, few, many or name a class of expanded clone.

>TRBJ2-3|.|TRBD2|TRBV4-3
TGCGCCAGCAGCCAAGGCTGGACTAGCGGGGGCGCAGATACGCAGTATTTT
CASSQGWTSGGADTQYF
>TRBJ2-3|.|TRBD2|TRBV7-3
TGTGCCAGCAGCTTAGGGACTAGCGGGGGTACGCAGTATTTT
CASSLGTSGGTQYF
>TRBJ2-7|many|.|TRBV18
TGTGCCAGCTCGCCTGCCCCGTTTTCCTACGAGCAGTACTTC
CASSPAPFSYEQYF
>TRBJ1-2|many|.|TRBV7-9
TGTGCCAGCAGCTCGGCCCTGGAAGCTAACTATGGCTACACCTTC
CASSSALEANYGYTF
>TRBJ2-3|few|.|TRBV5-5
TGTGCCAGCAGCTTGGGGGGTCGGGGCACAGATACGCAGTATTTT
CASSLGGRGTDTQYF
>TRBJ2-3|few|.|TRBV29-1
TGCAGCGTTGATAGTGCGGTAGTCACAGATACGCAGTATTTT
CSVDSAVVTDTQYF
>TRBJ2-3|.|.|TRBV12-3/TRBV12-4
TGTGCCAGCAGCGGCGGTAGGGAAACAGATACGCAGTATTTT
CASSGGRETDTQYF
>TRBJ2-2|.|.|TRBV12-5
TGTGCTAGTCGAGCGGGACCAGGGGTTCCGGGGGTCCTGTTTTTT
CASRAGPGVPGVLFF
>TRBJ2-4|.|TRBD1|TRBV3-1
TGTGCCAGCAGCCAAAGGTCGACAGGGGGGAAAAACATTCAGTACTTC
CASSQRSTGGKNIQYF
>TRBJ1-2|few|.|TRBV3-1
TGTGCCAGCAGCCAAGCTACAGGGCTTGGCTACACCTTC
CASSQATGLGYTF
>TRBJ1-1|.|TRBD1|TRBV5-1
TGCGCCAGCAGCTTGGAGGGGGCGGCGGCTGAAGCTTTCTTT
CASSLEGAAAEAFF
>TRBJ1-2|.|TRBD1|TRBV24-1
TGTGCCACCAGTGATTTAGGGGGACAGGGGAGCTATGGCTACACCTTC
CATSDLGGQGSYGYTF
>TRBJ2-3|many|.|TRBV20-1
TGCAGTGCTAGAGCGAGGGGGGGCTTTCGCACAGATACGCAGTATTTT
CSARARGGFRTDTQYF
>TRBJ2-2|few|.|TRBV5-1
TGCGCCAGCAGCTTGCCGGACAGAGACACCGGGGAGCTGTTTTTT
CASSLPDRDTGELFF
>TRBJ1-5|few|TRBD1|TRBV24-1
TGTGCCACCAGCGACAGGGGTGCGGATCAGCCCCAGCATTTT
CATSDRGADQPQHF
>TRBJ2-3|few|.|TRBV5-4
TGTGCCAGCAGCCCCTCCCCAGCCTCTAGCACAGATACGCAGTATTTT
CASSPSPASSTDTQYF
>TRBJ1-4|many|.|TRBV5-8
TGTGCCAGCAGCTTGTCGTACGGGGGGCAGGAAAAACTGTTTTTT
CASSLSYGGQEKLFF
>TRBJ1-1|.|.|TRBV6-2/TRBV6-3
TGTGCCAGCAGTTACTCGAGGGGCTCGGGTGAAGCTTTCTTT
CASSYSRGSGEAFF
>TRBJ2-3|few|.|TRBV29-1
TGCAGCGTTGCGAGACAGCTCACAGATACGCAGTATTTT
CSVARQLTDTQYF
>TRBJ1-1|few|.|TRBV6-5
TGTGCCAGCAGTTACTCGGGAAGGGGAGGACTTAACATGAACACTGAAGCTTTCTTT
CASSYSGRGGLNMNTEAFF
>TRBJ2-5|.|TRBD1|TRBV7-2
TGTGCCAGCAGCCCCCAGGGGACAGGGAAAGAGACCCAGTACTTC
CASSPQGTGKETQYF
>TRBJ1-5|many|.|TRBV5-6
TGTGCCAGCAGCTCATACGGGGCCTCCAATCAGCCCCAGCATTTT
CASSSYGASNQPQHF
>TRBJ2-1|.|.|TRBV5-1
TGCGCCAGGAGCCCGGACTTAAATGAGCAGTTCTTC
CARSPDLNEQFF
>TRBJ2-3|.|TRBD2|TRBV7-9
TGTGCCGGAGGGGAGAAGCGGGGGAGCACAGATACGCAGTATTTT
CAGGEKRGSTDTQYF
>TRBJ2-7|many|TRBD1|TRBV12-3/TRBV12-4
TGTGCCAGCAGCCCCGGGACAGGGGGAGACGAGCAGTACTTC
CASSPGTGGDEQYF
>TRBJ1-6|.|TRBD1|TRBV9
TGTGCCAGCAGCGCTGGAACCGGACAGGGGTGGTTTTCACCCCTCCACTTT
CASSAGTGQGWFSPLHF
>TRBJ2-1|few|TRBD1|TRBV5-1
TGCGCCAGCAGCGATGGGGAACAGGGGGCTGAGCAGTTCTTC
CASSDGEQGAEQFF
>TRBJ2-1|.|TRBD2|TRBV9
TGTGCCAGCAGCGTAGGAGCGGGGGCATACAATGAGCAGTTCTTC
CASSVGAGAYNEQFF
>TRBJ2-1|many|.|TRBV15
TGTGCCACCAGCAGAGACCGGGACACCTACAATGAGCAGTTCTTC
CATSRDRDTYNEQFF
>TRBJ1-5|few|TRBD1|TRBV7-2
TGTGCCAGCAGCTTAGAAGGGACAGGGGGCGGACAGCCCCAGCATTTT
CASSLEGTGGGQPQHF
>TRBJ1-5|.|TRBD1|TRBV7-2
TGTGCCAGCAGCTTCGCCGGGACAGGGGAATTGGTTCAGCCCCAGCATTTT
CASSFAGTGELVQPQHF
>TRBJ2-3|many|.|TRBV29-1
TGCAGCGTTGAGAAGTTCACGAAGAGCACAGATACGCAGTATTTT
CSVEKFTKSTDTQYF
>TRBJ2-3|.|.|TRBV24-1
TGTGCCACCAGTGATCGTAGCACAGATACGCAGTATTTT
CATSDRSTDTQYF
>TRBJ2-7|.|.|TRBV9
TGTGCCAGCAGCGTAGCGGCAGTCAGCTCCTACGAGCAGTACTTC
CASSVAAVSSYEQYF
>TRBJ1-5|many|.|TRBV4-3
TGCGCCAGCAGCCAAGAAAGGAACGGGCCCCAGCATTTT
CASSQERNGPQHF
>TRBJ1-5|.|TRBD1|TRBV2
TGTGCCAGCAGCAATCAGGGGGGCAATCAGCCCCAGCATTTT
CASSNQGGNQPQHF
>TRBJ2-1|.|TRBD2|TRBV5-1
TGCGCCAGCAGCTCGACTAGCGGGGGCGAGCAGTTCTTC
CASSSTSGGEQFF
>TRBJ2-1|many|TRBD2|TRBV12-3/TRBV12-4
TGTGCCAGCAGTGGACTAGCATTTGAGCAGTTCTTC
CASSGLAFEQFF
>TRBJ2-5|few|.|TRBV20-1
TGCAGTGCTAGAGAACCACCGCAAGAGACCCAGTACTTC
CSAREPPQETQYF
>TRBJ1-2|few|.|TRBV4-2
TGTGCCAGCAGCCCCCAGGGACAAGACTATGGCTACACCTTC
CASSPQGQDYGYTF